The rows below give T cell receptor beta chains drawn from one sample of a study of T cell repertoires in cytomegalovirus infection. These receptors have no known antigen. From the reads, TCRdb called clonotypes with MiXCR, one entry per CDR3 protein. This sample has about 110,000 distinct CDR3 sequences, with 42% found just once. The sequencing used CD8+ T cells from cultured PBMCs, collected from culture after CMV antigen stimulation. The receptor set was obtained from a human donor in good health (CMV status not recorded). Some clones in this sample may be carry-over from other donors' samples. Each CDR3 is given with its conserved first and last residue. The order of the fields is V gene, D gene, J gene, clone size, CDR3 protein, CDR3 DNA. The D gene is left open where the match is weak. Only part of the rows carry a size: once, few, many, or a class if the clone is expanded.

TRBV30	-	TRBJ1-2	-	CAWSPRDYYGYTF	TGTGCCTGGAGTCCCAGGGATTACTATGGCTACACCTTC
TRBV28	-	TRBJ2-7	many	CASSPLLGSPYEQYF	TGTGCCAGCAGCCCGCTATTAGGGTCCCCCTACGAGCAGTACTTC
TRBV6-8	TRBD1	TRBJ2-7	-	CASSFIEGAGEQYF	TGTGCCAGCAGTTTTATCGAGGGGGCTGGCGAGCAGTACTTC
TRBV28	TRBD2	TRBJ2-1	few	CASSLSLAGVSYNEQFF	TGTGCCAGCAGTTTATCGTTGGCGGGGGTTTCCTACAATGAGCAGTTCTTC
TRBV4-1	-	TRBJ2-1	once	CASSHSDRYNEQFF	TGCGCCAGCAGCCATTCGGACAGATACAATGAGCAGTTCTTC
TRBV4-1	TRBD1	TRBJ2-1	-	CASSQPRDRVSYNEQFF	TGCGCCAGCAGCCAACCCCGGGACAGGGTATCCTACAATGAGCAGTTCTTC
TRBV7-6	TRBD1	TRBJ2-5	many	CASSLVAFGTGESLGETQYF	TGTGCCAGCAGCTTAGTAGCCTTTGGGACAGGGGAATCCCTTGGAGAGACCCAGTACTTC
TRBV6-5	-	TRBJ2-6	few	CATLGQSGANVLTF	TGTGCCACCCTCGGGCAGTCTGGGGCCAACGTCCTGACTTTC
TRBV29-1	-	TRBJ2-2	-	CSVIGQSGELFF	TGCAGCGTTATTGGACAGTCCGGGGAGCTGTTTTTT
TRBV6-6	-	TRBJ2-1	-	CASSYSHSSYNEQFF	TGTGCCAGCAGTTACTCCCACAGTTCCTACAATGAGCAGTTCTTC
TRBV6-1	TRBD2	TRBJ2-5	-	CASSDRRGGQETQYF	TGTGCCAGCAGTGATCGGCGGGGGGGCCAAGAGACCCAGTACTTC
TRBV9	TRBD2	TRBJ2-3	-	CASSIAGAFYTQYF	TGTGCCAGCAGCATAGCGGGGGCCTTCTATACCCAGTATTTT
TRBV15	TRBD1	TRBJ1-1	many	CATSRGAGGEDTEAFF	TGTGCCACCAGCAGAGGTGCAGGGGGCGAAGACACTGAAGCTTTCTTT
TRBV2	TRBD2	TRBJ2-1	-	CASCLAGANEQFF	TGTGCCAGCTGCCTAGCGGGGGCCAATGAGCAGTTCTTC
TRBV27	-	TRBJ2-4	-	CASSLGQRNIQYF	TGTGCCAGCAGTTTAGGACAGCGTAACATTCAGTACTTC
TRBV19	-	TRBJ1-1	-	CASIPQGWVTEAFF	TGTGCCAGTATCCCACAGGGATGGGTCACTGAAGCTTTCTTT
TRBV7-6	-	TRBJ2-2	few	CASSFRLVGGELFF	TGTGCCAGCAGCTTCCGACTAGTAGGCGGGGAGCTGTTTTTT
TRBV7-2	-	TRBJ2-5	few	CASSLTEVGETQYF	TGTGCCAGCAGCCTGACAGAGGTTGGGGAGACCCAGTACTTC
TRBV7-2	-	TRBJ2-5	many	CASSLPGVYQETQYF	TGTGCCAGCAGCTTACCAGGGGTCTACCAAGAGACCCAGTACTTC
TRBV27	-	TRBJ2-2	-	CASRDDKGGGTGELFF	TGTGCCAGCAGAGACGACAAGGGGGGCGGCACCGGGGAGCTGTTTTTT
TRBV28	TRBD2	TRBJ2-1	few	CASSYPRTSGDNEQFF	TGTGCCAGCAGTTACCCCAGGACTAGCGGGGACAATGAGCAGTTCTTC
TRBV9	-	TRBJ2-7	-	CASSAPDRTYEQYF	TGTGCCAGCAGCGCCCCCGACAGGACCTACGAGCAGTACTTC
TRBV10-3	TRBD1	TRBJ2-1	-	CAISEVGTGGQDEQFF	TGTGCCATCAGTGAGGTGGGGACAGGGGGCCAGGATGAGCAGTTCTTC
TRBV2	TRBD1	TRBJ1-2	few	CASSDRGWYGYTF	TGTGCCAGCAGCGACAGGGGCTGGTATGGCTACACCTTC
TRBV19	-	TRBJ2-6	few	CASSAHSGANVLTF	TGTGCCAGTAGTGCACACTCTGGGGCCAACGTCCTGACTTTC
TRBV4-1	-	TRBJ2-7	few	CASSQDPTILYEQYF	TGCGCCAGCAGCCAAGATCCCACTATACTCTACGAGCAGTACTTC
TRBV7-6	TRBD2	TRBJ2-1	many	CASSVLAGDSSYNEQFF	TGTGCCAGCAGCGTACTAGCGGGGGATAGCTCCTACAATGAGCAGTTCTTC
TRBV6-5	TRBD1	TRBJ1-6	-	CASIKSQGAQGSPLHF	TGTGCCAGCATCAAAAGTCAGGGGGCGCAAGGATCACCCCTCCACTTT
TRBV7-9	TRBD1	TRBJ1-4	many	CASSTPGQINEKLFF	TGTGCCAGCAGCACGCCGGGACAGATTAATGAAAAACTGTTTTTT
TRBV5-4	-	TRBJ2-7	-	CASSFFGASSYEQYF	TGTGCCAGCAGCTTTTTTGGGGCGAGCTCCTACGAGCAGTACTTC
TRBV10-3	-	TRBJ2-7	-	CAISEGQGYEQYF	TGTGCCATCAGTGAAGGGCAGGGCTACGAGCAGTACTTC
TRBV7-6	-	TRBJ2-2	few	CASSPTGLNTGELFF	TGTGCCAGCAGCCCGACAGGACTGAACACCGGGGAGCTGTTTTTT
TRBV5-4	TRBD2	TRBJ2-2	-	CASTPSGLAGEAGELFF	TGTGCCAGCACCCCTTCAGGGCTAGCGGGGGAGGCCGGGGAGCTGTTTTTT
TRBV7-6	-	TRBJ2-7	few	CASSPREGDTPYEQYF	TGTGCCAGCAGCCCCAGGGAGGGGGACACTCCCTACGAGCAGTACTTC
TRBV6-2/TRBV6-3	-	TRBJ1-1	-	CASSKSDLEAFF	TGTGCCAGCAGTAAGAGTGACCTTGAAGCTTTCTTT
TRBV19	-	TRBJ2-7	few	CASSMGSVYEQYF	TGTGCCAGTAGTATGGGGTCGGTCTACGAGCAGTACTTC
TRBV2	-	TRBJ2-7	few	CASSEALGYEQYF	TGTGCCAGCAGTGAAGCGCTCGGGTACGAGCAGTACTTC
TRBV9	TRBD1	TRBJ2-7	-	CASSAGTGTYEQYF	TGTGCCAGCAGCGCGGGGACAGGGACGTACGAGCAGTACTTC
TRBV11-2	-	TRBJ1-2	-	CASSPTYGGVYGYTF	TGTGCCAGCAGCCCGACTTACGGCGGCGTGTATGGCTACACCTTC
TRBV10-3	TRBD2	TRBJ2-5	-	CAISEEAGLAGSLFQETQYF	TGTGCCATCAGTGAGGAGGCGGGACTAGCGGGGAGTCTCTTCCAAGAGACCCAGTACTTC
TRBV10-3	-	TRBJ2-2	few	CAISDLAGANTGELFF	TGTGCCATCAGTGACCTTGCAGGGGCAAACACCGGGGAGCTGTTTTTT
TRBV20-1	TRBD2	TRBJ2-1	many	CSARVGAGGPTGEQFF	TGCAGTGCTAGAGTCGGAGCGGGGGGACCTACGGGTGAGCAGTTCTTC
TRBV12-3/TRBV12-4	-	TRBJ2-7	-	CASSFFGVSYEQYF	TGTGCCAGCAGTTTCTTTGGCGTTTCCTACGAGCAGTACTTC
TRBV12-5	-	TRBJ2-2	few	CASGLAENTGELFF	TGTGCTAGTGGTTTGGCTGAGAACACCGGGGAGCTGTTTTTT
TRBV27	-	TRBJ2-7	-	CASSFPAGEQYF	TGTGCCAGCAGTTTCCCAGCCGGGGAGCAGTACTTC
TRBV7-9	-	TRBJ2-1	-	CASSVQGGEQFF	TGTGCCAGCAGCGTACAGGGAGGTGAGCAGTTCTTC
TRBV5-6	TRBD1	TRBJ2-7	few	CASSSPGQGAWEQYF	TGTGCCAGCAGCTCACCGGGACAGGGGGCGTGGGAGCAGTACTTC
TRBV27	-	TRBJ2-1	-	CASSFMAEQFF	TGTGCCAGCAGTTTTATGGCTGAGCAGTTCTTC
TRBV5-4	-	TRBJ1-2	-	CASSPDTNYGYTF	TGTGCCAGCAGCCCAGACACGAACTATGGCTACACCTTC
TRBV5-3	-	TRBJ1-5	-	CASSLEGLSNQPQHF	TGTGCCAGCAGCTTGGAGGGATTAAGCAATCAGCCCCAGCATTTT
TRBV7-9	-	TRBJ2-7	-	CASSLRGATSSYEQYF	TGTGCCAGCAGCTTAAGGGGGGCCACTAGCTCCTACGAGCAGTACTTC
TRBV9	-	TRBJ2-1	once	CASSTWTADEQFF	TGTGCCAGCAGCACCTGGACCGCGGATGAGCAGTTCTTC
TRBV7-9	-	TRBJ1-4	few	CASSPRDGNEKLFF	TGTGCCAGCAGCCCCCGGGACGGTAATGAAAAACTGTTTTTT
TRBV7-6	-	TRBJ1-1	few	CASSRGVNTEAFF	TGTGCCAGCAGTAGAGGGGTGAACACTGAAGCTTTCTTT
TRBV28	-	TRBJ2-2	-	CASSFRQITGELFF	TGTGCCAGCAGTTTCAGACAGATCACCGGGGAGCTGTTTTTT